A single sample is the source of the 4 T cell receptor beta chains below, sequenced in a study of cytomegalovirus exposure and HLA in healthy donors. Both 60 Vbeta primers and 13 Jbeta primers went into the PCR. Clones were read by immunoSEQ multiplex PCR, and TCRdb kept only the in-frame ones, dropping some. The sample carries 120,000 or so clones, less than 85% recorded once. What was sequenced was PBMCs. These TCRs come from a man younger than 35 in good health and CMV-seropositive.

The rearrangement joins TRBV11-2 to TRBJ2-7; 7 bases line up with TRBD1. CDR3 length equals 13 residues. Trimming took 6 bases from V and 2 from J; bases not matched to a gene: 4. CDR1 SGHAT and CDR2 FQNNGV come from the germline V gene. CDR3 nucleotides: TGTGCCAGCAGTTCCACAGGGGCCTACGAGCAGTACTTC. It is translated as CASSSTGAYEQYF. Full variable domain (outside the CDR3, taken from reference TRBV11-2 and TRBJ2-7): EAGVAQSPRYKIIEKRQSVAFWCNPISGHATLYWYQQILGQGPKLLIQFQNNGVVDDSQLPKDRFSAERLKGVDSTLKIQPAKLEDSAVYLCASSSTGAYEQYFGPGTRLTVT.

This chain connects TRBV11-2 to TRBJ2-5; 11 bases map to TRBD2. V shed 6 bases and J 4 bases; nucleotides not matched to a gene: 13. CDR1 SGHAT and CDR2 FQNNGV come from the germline V gene. The CDR3 has 17 residues. CDR3 in amino acids: CASRPKGLAEDGETQYF. In nucleotides, the CDR3 is TGTGCCAGCAGGCCGAAGGGACTAGCGGAGGACGGAGAGACCCAGTACTTC.

The chain couples TRBV28 to TRBJ1-4, with TRBD1 identical over 7 bases. The CDR3 is 14 amino acids. Germline V gene lookup returns CDR1 MDHEN and CDR2 SYDVKM. V was pared by 2 bases and J by 10 bases, with 7 bases of the junction left unmatched. The chain's CDR3 is CASSLLDRPVKLFF. The CDR3 DNA is TGTGCCAGCAGTTTACTGGACAGGCCAGTAAAACTGTTTTTT.

This CDR3 is CASSATRGPQHF. In DNA, the CDR3 is TGTGCCAGTAGTGCAACCAGGGGGCCCCAGCATTTT. This sequence joins TRBV19 and TRBJ1-5, with TRBD1 as a possible D gene (6 bases). Trimming took off 5 bases at V and 9 bases at J, with 11 bases between the two ends. CDR3 length: 12 amino acids. The germline gives CDR1 LNHDA, CDR2 SQIVND (reference sequence).